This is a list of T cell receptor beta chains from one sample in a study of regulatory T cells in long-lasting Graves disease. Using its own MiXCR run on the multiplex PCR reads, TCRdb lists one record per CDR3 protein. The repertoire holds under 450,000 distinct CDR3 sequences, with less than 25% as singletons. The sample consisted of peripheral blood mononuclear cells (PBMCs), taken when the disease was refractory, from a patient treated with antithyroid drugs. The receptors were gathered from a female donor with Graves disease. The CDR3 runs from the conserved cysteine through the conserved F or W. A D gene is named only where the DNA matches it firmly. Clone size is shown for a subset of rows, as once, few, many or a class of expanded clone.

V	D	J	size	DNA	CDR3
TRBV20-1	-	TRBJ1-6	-	TGCAGTGCTAGCCACTCGACAGCTGAGAATTCACCCCTCCACTTT	CSASHSTAENSPLHF
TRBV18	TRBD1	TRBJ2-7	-	TGTGCCAGCTCACCAGGGACCGGGACAGGGGGCTACGAGCAGTACTTC	CASSPGTGTGGYEQYF
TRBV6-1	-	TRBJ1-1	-	TGTGCCAGCAGAGGGTCCTCGACCTGGCGAGCTTTCTTT	CASRGSSTWRAFF
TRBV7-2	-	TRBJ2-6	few	TGTGCCAGCAGCTTAGGTCGGGGCTCTGGGGCCAACGTCCTGACTTTC	CASSLGRGSGANVLTF
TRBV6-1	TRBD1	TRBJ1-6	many	TGTGCCAGCAGTCCGAACCCGGGACAGTATAATTCACCCCTCCACTTT	CASSPNPGQYNSPLHF
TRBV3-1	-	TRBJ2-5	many	TGTGCCAGCAGCCAAAATTTACAAGAGACCCAGTACTTC	CASSQNLQETQYF
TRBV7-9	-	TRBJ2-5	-	TGTGCCAGCAGCTTAGGAGCCTCGGTTGGCCAAGAGACCCAGTACTTC	CASSLGASVGQETQYF
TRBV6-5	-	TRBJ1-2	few	TGTGCCAGCAGTTACCAAGGGTCCCATGGCTACACCTTC	CASSYQGSHGYTF
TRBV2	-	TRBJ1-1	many	TGTGCCAGCAGGCCGGCTGAGAACACTGAAGCTTTCTTT	CASRPAENTEAFF
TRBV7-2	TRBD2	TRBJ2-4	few	TGTGCCAGCAGCTTAGTTGGGCTAGCGGGAGGGGACATTCAGTACTTC	CASSLVGLAGGDIQYF
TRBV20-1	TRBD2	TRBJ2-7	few	TGCAGTGCGATCGGGGGGGGCGGTTCCTACGAGCAGTACTTC	CSAIGGGGSYEQYF
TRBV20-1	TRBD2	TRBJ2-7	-	TGCAGTGCTCCCTTGCGGGAGGCACCCCACGAGCAGTACTTC	CSAPLREAPHEQYF
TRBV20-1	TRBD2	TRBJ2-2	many	TGCAGTGCTGAAGGACTAGCGGTAAACACCGGGGAGCTGTTTTTT	CSAEGLAVNTGELFF
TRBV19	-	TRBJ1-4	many	TGTGCCAGTAGTATCCACGCAACTAATGAAAAACTGTTTTTT	CASSIHATNEKLFF
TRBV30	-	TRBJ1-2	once	TGTGCCTGGAGTGTCTGGGGGGCCGTCTCTGGCTACACCTTC	CAWSVWGAVSGYTF
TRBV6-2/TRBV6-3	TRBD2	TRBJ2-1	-	TGTGCCAGCAGCTTAGGACTAGCGGGCTCCTACAATGAGCAGTTCTTC	CASSLGLAGSYNEQFF
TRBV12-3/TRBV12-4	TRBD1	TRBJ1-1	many	TGTGCCAGCAGTCCCAGACAGGGCACGGGCACTGAAGCCTTCTTT	CASSPRQGTGTEAFF
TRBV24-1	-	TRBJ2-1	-	TGTGCCACCAGCCAGGCAGGGGCTACCTACAATGAGCAGTTCTTC	CATSQAGATYNEQFF
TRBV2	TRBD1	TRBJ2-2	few	TGTGCCAGTAGCGAGGGGGCAGGGGCCACCGGGGAGCTGTTTTTT	CASSEGAGATGELFF
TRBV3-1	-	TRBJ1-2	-	TGTGCCAGCAGCCCCGGGACAGGCTACACCTTC	CASSPGTGYTF
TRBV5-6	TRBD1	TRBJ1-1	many	TGTGCCGGGACAGGGATGAACACTGAAGCTTTCTTT	CAGTGMNTEAFF
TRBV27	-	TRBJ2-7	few	TGTGCCAGCAGTTCAGCTTCACGGGACTGGAACTACGAGCAGTACTTC	CASSSASRDWNYEQYF
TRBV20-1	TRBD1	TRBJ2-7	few	TGCAGTGCTAGAGATGGGGGACAGGAATGGTTCGAGCAGTACTTC	CSARDGGQEWFEQYF
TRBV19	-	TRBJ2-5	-	TGTGCCAGTAGTTTCCGGGACAAGGGCGAGACCCAGTACTTC	CASSFRDKGETQYF
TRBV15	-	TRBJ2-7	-	TGTGCCACCAGCAGAGCCGCAGGGACCTCCCGAGGCCAGCAGTACTTC	CATSRAAGTSRGQQYF
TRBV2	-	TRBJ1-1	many	TGTGCCAGCAGTGGGGTGAGGAACACTGAAGCTTTCTTT	CASSGVRNTEAFF
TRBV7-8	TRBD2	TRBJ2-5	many	TGTGCCAGCAGCTTAGTCGGGACTAGCGGGAGGGCCCGTGAGACCCAGTACTTC	CASSLVGTSGRARETQYF
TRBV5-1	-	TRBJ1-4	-	TGCGCCAGCAGCCCCGGGGGAGGGGCTGAAAAACTGTTTTTT	CASSPGGGAEKLFF
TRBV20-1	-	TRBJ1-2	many	TGCAGTGCTAGTCCCCAGGTAGCTAACTATGGCTACACCTTC	CSASPQVANYGYTF
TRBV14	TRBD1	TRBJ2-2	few	TGTGCCAGCAGCGCGTTCCTGGGACAGGGGATCTCGAACACCGGGGAGCTGTTTTTT	CASSAFLGQGISNTGELFF
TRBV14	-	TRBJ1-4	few	TGTGCCAGCAGCCAATCCCCTGCAACTAATGAAAAACTGTTTTTT	CASSQSPATNEKLFF
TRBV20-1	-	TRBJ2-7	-	TGCAGTGCTAGAGATAAGCAGGGACCCTTTTGGGAGCAGTACTTC	CSARDKQGPFWEQYF
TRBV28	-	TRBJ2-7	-	TGTGCCAGCAGTCCGGGTGGGGGGGGCCTCTCCTACGAGCAGTACTTC	CASSPGGGGLSYEQYF
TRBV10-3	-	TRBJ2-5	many	TGTGCCATCAGTGAGTCGACTAAGGGAACCGGAGAGACCCAGTACTTC	CAISESTKGTGETQYF
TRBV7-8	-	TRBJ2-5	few	TGTGCCAGCAGCTTAAGAAGGGCGGTACAAGAGACCCAGTACTTC	CASSLRRAVQETQYF
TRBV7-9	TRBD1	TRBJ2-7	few	TGTGCCAGCAGCTGGATTGGACAGGGCAAGCCCTACGAGCAGTACTTC	CASSWIGQGKPYEQYF
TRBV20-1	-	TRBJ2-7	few	TGCAGTGCTAGAGATACCCCCCATGGCAAGCAGTACTTC	CSARDTPHGKQYF
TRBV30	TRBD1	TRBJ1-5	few	TGTGCCTGGGGGACAGGGTTAGATCAGCCCCAGCATTTT	CAWGTGLDQPQHF
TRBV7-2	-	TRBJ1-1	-	TGTGCCAGCAGCTTAACTTCCGGCAGCAACACTGAAGCTTTCTTT	CASSLTSGSNTEAFF
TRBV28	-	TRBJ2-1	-	TGTGCCAGCAGTTTAATCAATGAGCAGTTCTTC	CASSLINEQFF
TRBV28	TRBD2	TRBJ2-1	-	TGTGCCAGCAGCTCTAGCGGTTTTTACAATGAGCAGTTCTTC	CASSSSGFYNEQFF
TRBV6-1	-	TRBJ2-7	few	TGTGCCAGCAGTGAAAGAGGGACCCTCTACGAGCAGTACTTC	CASSERGTLYEQYF